The rows below give T cell receptor beta chains drawn from one sample of a study of cytomegalovirus exposure and HLA in healthy donors. Produced via immunoSEQ multiplex PCR; TCRdb's table is partial and in-frame only. The sample shows 200,000 to 250,000 clones, about 74% of them seen only once. Sequences were obtained from PBMCs. The receptors shown here come from a man between 40 and 49 years old in good health and CMV-seronegative. Both conserved end residues are part of each CDR3. A D gene is named only where the DNA matches it firmly. Rows give clone size only sometimes, using once, few, many, or a class for an expanded clone.

d_gene: NA
v_gene: TRBV5-4
abundance: NA
j_gene: TRBJ2-7
CDR3nt: TGTGCCAGCAGCTTCGGCGTTTTGGGGGCGCTCGCTTACGAGCAGTACTTC
CDR3aa: CASSFGVLGALAYEQYF

d_gene: NA
v_gene: TRBV18
abundance: once
j_gene: TRBJ1-5
CDR3nt: TGTGCCAGCTCACCACTGGCAGGGGATCAGCCCCAGCATTTT
CDR3aa: CASSPLAGDQPQHF

d_gene: TRBD1
v_gene: TRBV5-1
abundance: once
j_gene: TRBJ2-6
CDR3nt: TGCGCCAGCAGCTTGGAAGGGACAGGGGGCTCTGGGGCCAACGTCCTGACTTTC
CDR3aa: CASSLEGTGGSGANVLTF

d_gene: TRBD1
v_gene: TRBV5-8
abundance: NA
j_gene: TRBJ1-3
CDR3nt: TGTGCCACAGCTCCCAGGGGGCCTGGAAACACCATATATTTT
CDR3aa: CATAPRGPGNTIYF

d_gene: NA
v_gene: TRBV14
abundance: NA
j_gene: TRBJ1-2
CDR3nt: TGTGCCAGCAGCCAAGAAACCAGGGCTTTTGGCTATGGCTACACCTTC
CDR3aa: CASSQETRAFGYGYTF

d_gene: TRBD1
v_gene: TRBV15
abundance: NA
j_gene: TRBJ2-6
CDR3nt: TGTGCCACCAGCGGGACAGTGTTCTCTGGGGCCAACGTCCTGACTTTC
CDR3aa: CATSGTVFSGANVLTF

d_gene: TRBD1
v_gene: TRBV29-1
abundance: NA
j_gene: TRBJ1-1
CDR3nt: TGCAGCGTTGACAGGGGGTCACATGGGAACACTGAAGCTTTCTTT
CDR3aa: CSVDRGSHGNTEAFF

d_gene: NA
v_gene: TRBV6-5
abundance: NA
j_gene: TRBJ1-2
CDR3nt: TGTGCCAGCACCCTTGGGAGTACCTTGGACTATGGCTACACCTTC
CDR3aa: CASTLGSTLDYGYTF

d_gene: NA
v_gene: TRBV29-1
abundance: NA
j_gene: TRBJ2-7
CDR3nt: TGCAGCGTGGGACTTACCCCCTACGAGCAGTACTTC
CDR3aa: CSVGLTPYEQYF

d_gene: TRBD2
v_gene: TRBV7-2
abundance: NA
j_gene: TRBJ2-5
CDR3nt: TGTGCCAGCAGCTCCGGGGGGTTAGAGACCCAGTACTTC
CDR3aa: CASSSGGLETQYF

d_gene: TRBD1
v_gene: TRBV2
abundance: NA
j_gene: TRBJ1-5
CDR3nt: TGTGCCAGCAGTGAAGGACAGGGTCAACAGCCCCAGCATTTT
CDR3aa: CASSEGQGQQPQHF

d_gene: TRBD1
v_gene: TRBV7-9
abundance: once
j_gene: TRBJ1-3
CDR3nt: TGTGCCAGCAGCCTGATTGACAGGGCCGGAAACACCATATATTTT
CDR3aa: CASSLIDRAGNTIYF

d_gene: NA
v_gene: TRBV30
abundance: few
j_gene: TRBJ2-7
CDR3nt: TGTGCCTGGAGCAAACCAGGGCGCGAGCAGTACTTC
CDR3aa: CAWSKPGREQYF

d_gene: TRBD1
v_gene: TRBV10-3
abundance: NA
j_gene: TRBJ2-2
CDR3nt: TGTGCCGCCCTGGCAGGGGGCACCGGGGAGCTGTTTTTT
CDR3aa: CAALAGGTGELFF

d_gene: NA
v_gene: TRBV7-9
abundance: NA
j_gene: TRBJ1-6
CDR3nt: TGTGCCAGCAGCTCTAGCTCCTATAATTCACCCCTCCACTTT
CDR3aa: CASSSSSYNSPLHF

d_gene: NA
v_gene: TRBV5-1
abundance: NA
j_gene: TRBJ2-7
CDR3nt: TGCGCCAGCAGCTTGAACAGGCCCTACGAGCAGTACTTC
CDR3aa: CASSLNRPYEQYF

d_gene: NA
v_gene: TRBV11-2
abundance: NA
j_gene: TRBJ2-3
CDR3nt: TGTGCCAGCAGCCCCATCACTAGCTTCGATACGCAGTATTTT
CDR3aa: CASSPITSFDTQYF

d_gene: NA
v_gene: TRBV27
abundance: NA
j_gene: TRBJ2-3
CDR3nt: TGTGCCAGCAGTTTATACTTCGAAGGGGGACACCTCCCCTTTAGCACAGATACGCAGTATTTT
CDR3aa: CASSLYFEGGHLPFSTDTQYF

d_gene: TRBD1
v_gene: TRBV9
abundance: NA
j_gene: TRBJ1-1
CDR3nt: TGTGCCAGCAGCGTGGGACAGGGAGTCACTGAAGCTTTCTTT
CDR3aa: CASSVGQGVTEAFF

d_gene: TRBD1
v_gene: TRBV4-1
abundance: NA
j_gene: TRBJ1-1
CDR3nt: TGCGCCAGCAGCCAGAGGACAGGGGAAAACACTGAAGCTTTCTTT
CDR3aa: CASSQRTGENTEAFF

d_gene: TRBD1
v_gene: TRBV2
abundance: NA
j_gene: TRBJ2-1
CDR3nt: TGTGCCAGCCGCTTCCAGGGGGATGAGCAGTTCTTC
CDR3aa: CASRFQGDEQFF

d_gene: TRBD2
v_gene: TRBV9
abundance: NA
j_gene: TRBJ2-7
CDR3nt: TGTGCCAGCAGCGTAGGGGAGGGGCTAGCGGGACTGTCCTACGAGCAGTACTTC
CDR3aa: CASSVGEGLAGLSYEQYF

d_gene: TRBD2
v_gene: TRBV7-9
abundance: NA
j_gene: TRBJ2-5
CDR3nt: TGTGCCAGCAGCTTAGCTGAGACTAGCGGGGGAGAAGAGACCCAGTACTTC
CDR3aa: CASSLAETSGGEETQYF

d_gene: TRBD2
v_gene: TRBV9
abundance: NA
j_gene: TRBJ2-1
CDR3nt: TGTGCCAGCAGCCCTAATTCACTAGCGGGTGTTTACAATGAGCAGTTCTTC
CDR3aa: CASSPNSLAGVYNEQFF

d_gene: TRBD2
v_gene: TRBV27
abundance: NA
j_gene: TRBJ2-4
CDR3nt: TGTGCCAGCAGCCGGGGCTACCCTAGCGGGAGAGGGAACATTCAGTACTTC
CDR3aa: CASSRGYPSGRGNIQYF

d_gene: TRBD1
v_gene: TRBV5-4
abundance: NA
j_gene: TRBJ2-7
CDR3nt: TGTGCCAGCAGCTCGAGGACAGGGGACTACGAGCAGTACTTC
CDR3aa: CASSSRTGDYEQYF

d_gene: TRBD1
v_gene: TRBV4-1
abundance: few
j_gene: TRBJ1-4
CDR3nt: TGCGCCAGCAGCCAAGAAGGGACAGGGTATGGTAATGAAAAACTGTTTTTT
CDR3aa: CASSQEGTGYGNEKLFF

d_gene: TRBD2
v_gene: TRBV27
abundance: NA
j_gene: TRBJ2-7
CDR3nt: TGTGCCAGCAGTTTGACCGGGACTAGCGGAGCCAGTGTCTACGAGCAGTACTTC
CDR3aa: CASSLTGTSGASVYEQYF

d_gene: TRBD1
v_gene: TRBV7-9
abundance: few
j_gene: TRBJ1-1
CDR3nt: TGTTCCAGCAGCTTAGAGAGGACAGGTGTAGAAGCTTTCTTT
CDR3aa: CSSSLERTGVEAFF

d_gene: NA
v_gene: TRBV28
abundance: NA
j_gene: TRBJ2-3
CDR3nt: TGTGCCAGCAGTTTGACCCTCGGGACGCAGTATTTT
CDR3aa: CASSLTLGTQYF

d_gene: NA
v_gene: TRBV6-5
abundance: NA
j_gene: TRBJ2-7
CDR3nt: TGTGCCAGCAGTATAACCCCCGGAGGGAACGAGCAGTACTTC
CDR3aa: CASSITPGGNEQYF

d_gene: NA
v_gene: TRBV7-2
abundance: NA
j_gene: TRBJ2-6
CDR3nt: TGTGCCAGCACAAGGGCCAACGTCCTGACTTTC
CDR3aa: CASTRANVLTF

d_gene: NA
v_gene: TRBV4-2
abundance: NA
j_gene: TRBJ2-5
CDR3nt: TGTGCCAGCAGCCAAGGACTGGGAGAGACCCAGTACTTC
CDR3aa: CASSQGLGETQYF

d_gene: NA
v_gene: TRBV21-1
abundance: NA
j_gene: TRBJ2-2
CDR3nt: TGTGCCAGCAGCAAGGGGACAGGGGCTAACGGGGAGCTGTTTTTT
CDR3aa: CASSKGTGANGELFF